The TCR beta chain under discussion was sequenced for a study of blood T cell repertoires in COVID-19. About the research overall: The analysed material was cDNA or gDNA that came from T cells, B-cell-depleted T cells, or PBMCs.

Produced via immunoSEQ multiplex PCR; TCRdb's table is partial and in-frame only. Of 77,000 or so clones listed, around 85% are singletons. The CDR3 spans 15 residues. The J segment lost 8 bases and the V segment lost 1 base, leaving 3 bases of the junction unmatched. In germline, CDR1 is SGHTA, CDR2 FQGNSA. The rearrangement joins TRBV7-2 to TRBJ1-6; TRBD1 agrees at 9 bases. This clonotype was sampled from a man at least 80 years old with acute or convalescent COVID-19. Source material: peripheral blood. CDR3 coding DNA: TGTGCCAGCAGCTTAGGGACAGGGGAATATTCACCCCTCCACTTT. Protein sequence: CASSLGTGEYSPLHF.